The 4 T cell receptor beta chains below come from one sample, sequenced in a study of T cells after yellow fever vaccination. TCRdb passed the 5' RACE reads through MiXCR, listing each CDR3 protein once. Here the sample spans 150,000 to 200,000 distinct CDR3 sequences, around 9.3% being singletons. The sample consisted of CD8+ T cells sorted from PBMCs, taken 45 days after the yellow fever booster vaccination. These receptors came from a man aged 18 to 35 who received the YFV17D yellow fever vaccine.

This clonotype has just a few counts. The V call is TRBV19, the J call TRBJ1-2, with TRBD1 as a possible D gene (5 bases). Trimming removed 11 bases at V and 7 bases at J, with 17 bases between. Germline V gives CDR1 LNHDA, CDR2 SQIVND (reference sequence). The CDR3 is 12 amino acids. In DNA, the CDR3 is TGTGCCTCGAAGGTAGGGGCCTTTGGCTACACCTTC. It translates to CASKVGAFGYTF. Variable domain in full (rest from reference TRBV19 and TRBJ1-2): DGGITQSPKYLFRKEGQNVTLSCEQNLNHDAMYWYRQDPGQGLRLIYYSQIVNDFQKGDIAEGYSVSREKKESFPLTVTSAQKNPTAFYLCASKVGAFGYTFGSGTRLTVV.

The sample holds many counts of this clonotype. The rearrangement uses TRBV20-1 and TRBJ2-1, with 7 nucleotides matching TRBD1. This CDR3 is built from 13 residues. Trimming took 5 bases from V and 4 from J; bases not matched to a gene: 5. Germline CDR1 and CDR2: DFQATT and SNEGSKA (reference sequence). CDR3: CSALDRNYNEQFF. In DNA, the CDR3 is TGCAGTGCTCTGGACAGGAATTACAATGAGCAGTTCTTC.

The CDR3 reads CASLRGSGALGSTDTQYF. The CDR3 nucleotides are TGTGCCAGCTTAAGAGGTAGCGGGGCCCTGGGGAGCACAGATACGCAGTATTTT. The chain has TRBV7-8 and TRBJ2-3, with 8 bases lining up with TRBD2. The CDR3 consists of 18 residues. V gave up 8 bases and J gave up 0 bases; unmatched junction bases: 16. Germline V gene sequence: CDR1 SGHVS, CDR2 FQNEAQ.

The chain links TRBV6-1 to TRBJ2-3; possibly TRBD2 for D (7 bases). This CDR3 has 16 amino acids. The germline CDR1 and CDR2 sequences are MNHNS and SASEGT. V lost 3 bases and J lost 2, with 15 bases in between. The CDR3 DNA follows: TGTGCCAGCAGTGAGAGGGGGGGGACTACCACAGATACGCAGTATTTT. This sequence encodes CASSERGGTTTDTQYF.